This T cell receptor beta chain comes out of a study of blood T cell repertoires in COVID-19. Overall study context: Samples taken during acute and convalescent COVID-19 were collected in the United States, Italy and Spain. In each case, the material was cDNA or gDNA derived from T cells, B-cell-depleted T cells, or PBMCs.

Followed longitudinally, the Seattle patients had been enrolled during active infection. Germline-derived CDR1 and CDR2 are MGHRA and YSYEKL. The CDR3 contains 16 residues. The trim removed 1 base at V and 5 bases at J, leaving 8 bases unmatched. In the authors' methods: Reference gene primers were amplified, and this amplification served to estimate nucleated cell counts. Generated by immunoSEQ multiplex PCR, the TCRdb table keeps only in-frame clones and is missing some. That table gives V, J and clone size, and the DNA gave D and trimming. The data show over 250,000 clones, 80% to 90% seen once. The rearrangement uses TRBV4-1 and TRBJ2-7; TRBD2 agrees at 10 bases. The TCR comes from a woman aged 45-59 years with COVID-19, enrolled during active disease. Sequencing was performed on peripheral blood. The DNA of the CDR3 is TGCGCCAGCAGCCAAGGTTCTAGCGGGAGAAGCGACGAGCAGTACTTC. As protein: CASSQGSSGRSDEQYF.